The sequence of this T cell receptor beta chain was determined in a study of Tregs in tolerant kidney transplant recipients. Study results and caveats: The most relevant donor-specific Treg TCRbeta repertoire apparently came from expansion with activated donor B cells.

Sequenced by immunoSEQ multiplex PCR; TCRdb stores in-frame clones only, minus some. Of about 240,000 clones in the sample, more than 65% were seen once. Trimming pared 4 bases from V and 2 bases from J, leaving 15 bases between. The length of the CDR3 is 15 residues. Germline V gene sequence: CDR1 ENHRY, CDR2 SYGVKD. A single count supports this clone. Antigen: not known. Sequencing was performed on CD4+ T cells from blood. This clonotype was obtained from a human donor in good health. The gene calls are TRBV10-3 and TRBJ2-7; a possible D gene is TRBD1 (6 bases). The CDR3 sequence is CAISGGTRRPYEQYF. The CDR3 nucleotides are TGTGCCATCAGTGGGGGGACACGTAGGCCCTACGAGCAGTACTTC.